This is a list of T cell receptor beta chains from one sample in a study of cytomegalovirus exposure and HLA in healthy donors. Generated by immunoSEQ multiplex PCR, the TCRdb table keeps only in-frame clones and is missing some. Among 150,000 to 190,000 clones listed, about 68% were seen once. Sample: PBMCs. The receptors originated from a man between 18 and 29 years old in good health and CMV-seronegative. Both conserved end residues are part of each CDR3. Fields, in order: D gene, V gene, clone size, J gene, CDR3 protein, CDR3 DNA. D genes are given only for firm matches. Only some rows state a clone size, as once, few, many or a class for expanded clones.

>TRBD2|TRBV4-1|-|TRBJ2-7
CASSPGLAPTYEQYF
TGCGCCAGCAGCCCGGGACTAGCGCCTACTTACGAGCAGTACTTC
>-|TRBV7-2|-|TRBJ2-7
CASSPSQGPYEQYF
TGTGCCAGCAGTCCCTCCCAGGGCCCCTACGAGCAGTACTTC
>TRBD1|TRBV9|once|TRBJ1-1
CASSSLTGGNTEAFF
TGTGCCAGCAGCTCCTTGACAGGGGGCAACACTGAAGCTTTCTTT
>-|TRBV7-2|-|TRBJ2-7
CASSLDPVYEQYF
TGTGCCAGCAGCTTAGACCCGGTCTACGAGCAGTACTTC
>-|TRBV30|-|TRBJ2-7
CAWSVSGYEQYF
TGTGCCTGGAGTGTATCGGGTTACGAGCAGTACTTC
>-|TRBV4-3|-|TRBJ2-7
CASSQGSTYEQYF
TGCGCCAGCAGCCAAGGGAGCACCTACGAGCAGTACTTC
>TRBD2|TRBV19|once|TRBJ2-3
CASSRSGRAVYTQYF
TGTGCCAGTAGTAGAAGCGGGAGGGCCGTATATACGCAGTATTTT
>-|TRBV6-1|-|TRBJ2-7
CATPPGDEQYF
TGTGCCACCCCCCCAGGGGACGAGCAGTACTTC
>TRBD2|TRBV11-3|-|TRBJ2-1
CASSLDGIYSGTSGRGEQFF
TGTGCCAGCAGCTTAGATGGAATCTATTCCGGGACTAGCGGGAGGGGTGAGCAGTTCTTC
>-|TRBV4-3|-|TRBJ2-2
CASSPLSGANTGELFF
TGCGCCAGCAGCCCTCTCAGCGGAGCGAACACCGGGGAGCTGTTTTTT
>TRBD2|TRBV5-5|-|TRBJ2-1
CASSLAFRTSGSDWFF
TGTGCCAGCAGCTTGGCCTTCAGGACTAGCGGGAGTGATTGGTTCTTC
>-|TRBV9|-|TRBJ2-3
CASSVGRRGTAESGTDTQYF
TGTGCCAGCAGCGTAGGAAGACGGGGGACAGCCGAGTCCGGCACAGATACGCAGTATTTT
>TRBD2|TRBV27|few|TRBJ2-5
CASRGLAGLLETQYF
TGTGCCAGCAGGGGACTAGCGGGACTTTTAGAGACCCAGTACTTC
>TRBD2|TRBV7-7|-|TRBJ2-1
CASSDGPGLAGVHNEQFF
TGTGCCAGCAGCGACGGACCGGGACTAGCGGGAGTTCACAATGAGCAGTTCTTC
>TRBD1|TRBV28|-|TRBJ1-4
CASTQGAKYEKLFF
TGTGCCAGCACCCAGGGGGCGAAGTATGAAAAACTGTTTTTT
>TRBD1|TRBV19|-|TRBJ2-7
CASSMAGQGRGEQYF
TGTGCCAGTAGTATGGCGGGACAGGGGAGAGGGGAGCAGTACTTC
>TRBD1|TRBV29-1|few|TRBJ2-3
CSVYRTGSVSDTQYF
TGCAGCGTTTATAGGACAGGGAGCGTATCAGATACGCAGTATTTT
>-|TRBV7-6|-|TRBJ2-7
CASSLGRGEQYF
TGTGCCAGCAGCCTTGGGCGGGGCGAGCAGTACTTC
>TRBD2|TRBV7-9|-|TRBJ2-1
CASSLTSGEWNEQFF
TGTGCCAGCAGCTTAACTAGCGGGGAATGGAATGAGCAGTTCTTC
>-|TRBV27|-|TRBJ1-3
CASSSQDTNTIYF
TGTGCCAGCAGTTCACAGGACACCAACACCATATATTTT
>TRBD1|TRBV27|-|TRBJ1-1
CASTPNRGNTEAFF
TGTGCCAGCACCCCAAACAGGGGGAACACTGAAGCTTTCTTT
>-|TRBV2|-|TRBJ2-6
CAISLGANVLTF
TGTGCCATCAGTCTAGGGGCCAACGTCCTGACTTTC
>-|TRBV6-4|-|TRBJ2-1
CASSDGAGSSYNEQFF
TGTGCCAGCAGTGACGGGGCGGGATCCTCCTACAATGAGCAGTTCTTC
>TRBD1|TRBV6-5|-|TRBJ2-7
CASSYRDSLSYEQYF
TGTGCCAGCAGTTACCGGGACAGCCTTTCCTACGAGCAGTACTTC
>TRBD1|TRBV19|-|TRBJ2-7
CASSITEDREVPYEQYF
TGTGCCAGTAGTATCACGGAAGACAGGGAAGTTCCCTACGAGCAGTACTTC
>-|TRBV18|-|TRBJ1-1
CASSPTAGQATEAFF
TGTGCCAGCTCACCAACCGCAGGGCAGGCGACTGAAGCTTTCTTT
>-|TRBV10-3|-|TRBJ2-5
CAITGHLQETQYF
TGTGCCATCACTGGACACCTCCAAGAGACCCAGTACTTC
>-|TRBV19|-|TRBJ1-1
CASTDGGFFGNTEAFF
TGTGCCAGTACTGACGGGGGATTTTTCGGGAACACTGAAGCTTTCTTT
>TRBD1|TRBV28|-|TRBJ1-2
CASRRTGGDYGYTF
TGTGCCAGCAGGAGGACAGGGGGCGACTATGGCTACACCTTC
>TRBD2|TRBV28|-|TRBJ2-1
CASSSTRSGMGEQFF
TGTGCCAGCAGTTCTACCCGTAGCGGGATGGGTGAGCAGTTCTTC
>TRBD2|TRBV7-8|-|TRBJ2-3
CASSFKLYGAGTSGTTDTQYF
TGTGCCAGCAGCTTCAAACTCTACGGGGCTGGGACTAGCGGGACGACAGATACGCAGTATTTT
>-|TRBV10-2|-|TRBJ1-5
CASSESTRANQPQHF
TGCGCCAGCAGTGAGTCGACCAGGGCCAATCAGCCCCAGCATTTT
>-|TRBV5-6|-|TRBJ1-2
CASTPRLVQGSYGYTF
TGTGCCAGCACCCCCAGGTTGGTACAGGGTAGCTATGGCTACACCTTC
>-|TRBV7-2|-|TRBJ1-5
CASSPWTASNQPQHF
TGTGCCAGCAGCCCATGGACAGCTAGCAATCAGCCCCAGCATTTT
>-|TRBV29-1|-|TRBJ2-7
CSVGASEFYEQYF
TGCAGCGTTGGGGCTAGCGAGTTCTACGAGCAGTACTTC
>TRBD1|TRBV27|-|TRBJ2-7
CASKLTGAPYEQYF
TGTGCCAGCAAACTGACAGGGGCCCCCTACGAGCAGTACTTC
>TRBD2|TRBV25-1|-|TRBJ2-7
CASSESGLAGFYEQYF
TGTGCCAGCAGTGAATCGGGACTAGCGGGCTTCTACGAGCAGTACTTC
>-|TRBV28|-|TRBJ1-2
CASDDRRRDYGYTF
TGTGCCAGCGACGACAGGAGAAGGGACTATGGCTACACCTTC
>TRBD1|TRBV19|few|TRBJ2-7
CASKNRSGQGWHEQYF
TGTGCCAGTAAGAACCGGTCGGGACAGGGGTGGCACGAGCAGTACTTC
>TRBD2|TRBV28|-|TRBJ2-3
CASSLGLAVDTQYF
TGTGCCAGCAGTCTGGGGCTAGCGGTAGATACGCAGTATTTT
>TRBD1|TRBV30|-|TRBJ1-2
CAWRGTGRYDGYTF
TGTGCCTGGAGGGGGACAGGGAGGTACGATGGCTACACCTTC
>TRBD1|TRBV5-1|-|TRBJ2-2
CASSLGDSNTGELFF
TGCGCCAGCAGCTTGGGGGACAGTAACACCGGGGAGCTGTTTTTT
>-|TRBV27|-|TRBJ2-7
CASGGGGTRQVGEQYF
TGTGCCAGCGGGGGGGGCGGGACAAGGCAGGTAGGCGAGCAGTACTTC
>-|TRBV28|-|TRBJ2-3
CASSFPRGVGTDTQYF
TGTGCCAGCAGTTTCCCCAGGGGGGTAGGTACAGATACGCAGTATTTT
>-|TRBV19|-|TRBJ1-2
CASRPGVDYGYTF
TGTGCCAGTAGGCCAGGGGTGGACTATGGCTACACCTTC
>-|TRBV5-4|-|TRBJ2-5
CASSRPGQETQYF
TGTGCCAGCAGCCGGCCGGGCCAAGAGACCCAGTACTTC
>TRBD2|TRBV5-6|few|TRBJ2-6
CASSHYRLARSGANVLTF
TGTGCCAGCAGCCATTATCGACTAGCTCGCTCTGGGGCCAACGTCCTGACTTTC
>-|TRBV19|-|TRBJ2-7
CASGTGTRHGQYF
TGTGCCAGCGGGACAGGGACTAGACACGGGCAGTACTTC
>-|TRBV30|few|TRBJ1-4
CAWGALGEKLFF
TGTGCCTGGGGGGCCCTAGGGGAAAAACTGTTTTTT
>-|TRBV2|-|TRBJ1-1
CASTTERNTEAFF
TGTGCCAGCACTACTGAGAGGAACACTGAAGCTTTCTTT
>TRBD2|TRBV6-5|once|TRBJ2-1
CASTGGLATNEQFF
TGTGCCAGCACCGGGGGACTAGCGACTAATGAGCAGTTCTTC
>-|TRBV12-5|-|TRBJ1-1
CASGPTNTEAFF
TGTGCTAGTGGTCCGACAAACACTGAAGCTTTCTTT
>-|TRBV7-9|-|TRBJ2-7
CASSLGAAGASYEQYF
TGTGCCAGCAGCTTAGGGGCAGCAGGGGCTTCCTACGAGCAGTACTTC
>TRBD2|TRBV13|-|TRBJ2-3
CASSSTREASTDTQYF
TGTGCCAGCAGCTCGACCCGGGAGGCTAGCACAGATACGCAGTATTTT